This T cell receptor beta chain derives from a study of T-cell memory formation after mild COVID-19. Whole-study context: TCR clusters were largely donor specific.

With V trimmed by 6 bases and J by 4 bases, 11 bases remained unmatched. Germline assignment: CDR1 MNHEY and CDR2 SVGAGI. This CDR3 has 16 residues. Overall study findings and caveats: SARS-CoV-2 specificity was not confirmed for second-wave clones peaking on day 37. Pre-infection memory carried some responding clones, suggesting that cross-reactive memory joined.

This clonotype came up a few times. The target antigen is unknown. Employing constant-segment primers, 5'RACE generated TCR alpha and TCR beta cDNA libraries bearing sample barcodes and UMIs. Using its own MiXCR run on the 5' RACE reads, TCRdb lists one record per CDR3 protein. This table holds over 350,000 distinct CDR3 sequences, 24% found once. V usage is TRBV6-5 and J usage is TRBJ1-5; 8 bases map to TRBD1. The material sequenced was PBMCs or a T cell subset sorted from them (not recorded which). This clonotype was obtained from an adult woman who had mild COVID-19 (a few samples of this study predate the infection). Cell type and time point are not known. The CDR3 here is CASSPLPGTGNQPQHF. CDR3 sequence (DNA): TGTGCCAGCAGCCCCCTCCCCGGGACAGGAAATCAGCCCCAGCATTTT.